These 32 T cell receptor beta chains originate from one sample sequenced in a study of cytomegalovirus exposure and HLA in healthy donors (dated by TCRdb to 2016 to 2017). Receptors were amplified or captured by the immunoSEQ multiplex PCR assay. The table comes from immuneACCESS by way of TCRdb, which keeps in-frame sequences with V and J called. Part of the clones is missing from these tables; in studies checked, under half for an unresolved V gene and the rest for unknown reasons. This sample holds more than 300,000 clones; 75% to 90% were observed only once. The ten largest clones take up 0.8% to 0.85% of the sample. The material sequenced was PBMCs. The source of these receptors is a woman under 30 in good health and CMV-seronegative.

The rearrangement links TRBV5-4 to TRBJ2-1; 12 nucleotides line up with TRBD2. Germline V gives CDR1 SGHNT, CDR2 YYREEE (reference sequence). The CDR3 runs 16 residues. The trim removed 3 bases at V and 5 bases at J, leaving 6 bases unmatched. CDR3 DNA sequence: TGTGCCAGCAGCTCTCCAACTAGCGGGGGGAACAATGAGCAGTTCTTC. Translating gives CASSSPTSGGNNEQFF.

Only one count was recorded for this clone. Here the CDR3 reads CASNSSPSGRGEQYF. In DNA form, the CDR3 reads TGTGCCAGCAATTCCAGTCCTAGCGGGAGGGGTGAGCAGTACTTC. J is TRBJ2-7 and V is TRBV28; 12 bases map to TRBD2. V was pared by 7 bases and J by 7 bases, with 11 bases of the junction left unmatched. The CDR3 length is 15 residues. Germline V gives CDR1 MDHEN, CDR2 SYDVKM.

The rearrangement uses TRBV5-5 and TRBJ1-1, with D uncertain. The CDR3 runs 15 residues. CDR1 SGHKS and CDR2 YYEKEE come from the germline V gene (reference sequence). Trimming took 0 bases from V and 0 from J, leaving 9 bases between them. The CDR3 DNA is TGTGCCAGCAGCTTGGAGTGGGCCCTGAACACTGAAGCTTTCTTT. As protein: CASSLEWALNTEAFF.

In this sample, this clone turned up a few times. The V call is TRBV19, the J call TRBJ1-2; a possible D gene is TRBD1 (5 bases). This CDR3 comprises 12 residues. Trimming pared 7 bases from V and 2 bases from J, leaving 8 bases between. Per germline, CDR1 LNHDA and CDR2 SQIVND (reference sequence). The CDR3 reads CASTGGNYGYTF. CDR3 nucleotides: TGTGCCAGTACCGGGGGGAACTATGGCTACACCTTC. Drawing the rest from reference TRBV19 and TRBJ1-2, the complete variable domain is DGGITQSPKYLFRKEGQNVTLSCEQNLNHDAMYWYRQDPGQGLRLIYYSQIVNDFQKGDIAEGYSVSREKKESFPLTVTSAQKNPTAFYLCASTGGNYGYTFGSGTRLTVV.

J is TRBJ2-5 and V is TRBV4-1; D might be TRBD2 (6 bases). The CDR3 totals 17 residues. Trimming stripped 1 base from V and 5 bases from J, with 20 bases between. The germline gives CDR1 MGHRA, CDR2 YSYEKL. The CDR3 DNA reads as TGCGCCAGCAGCCAAGGGACCGGGACTGGGGCTGAGGAGACCCAGTACTTC. This sequence encodes CASSQGTGTGAEETQYF.

The gene calls are TRBV5-1 and TRBJ2-2; TRBD2 matches 12 bases. The CDR3 is made up of 16 amino acids. Germline V gives CDR1 SGHRS, CDR2 YFSETQ. V lost 4 bases and J lost 3; bases outside the gene matches: 4. CDR3 DNA: TGCGCCAGCAGCACGACTAGCGGGAGTGACACCGGGGAGCTGTTTTTT. Translating it yields CASSTTSGSDTGELFF.

About this clone: In the same sample, other DNA sequences code for this CDR3. The rearrangement joins TRBV28 to TRBJ2-7; a possible D gene is TRBD1 (5 bases). Looked up from germline, CDR1 is MDHEN and CDR2 is SYDVKM. Trimming cost V 4 bases and J 5 bases, with 9 bases left between them. The CDR3 totals 12 residues. As DNA, the CDR3 is TGTGCCAGCAGTTATAGGGGCCACGAGCAGTACTTC. It codes for CASSYRGHEQYF.

The chain combines TRBV6-4 with TRBJ2-2, with D maybe TRBD2 (5 bases). The length of the CDR3 is 16 residues. Germline V gene lookup returns CDR1 MRHNA and CDR2 SNTAGT. V shed 3 bases and J shed 4 bases, with 15 bases lying between them. DNA for the CDR3: TGTGCCAGCAGTGAGGGGATACTGGCGGGCACCGGGGAGCTGTTTTTT. It yields the protein CASSEGILAGTGELFF.

The V call is TRBV6-1, the J call TRBJ1-5, with a tentative D call TRBD1 (5 bases). V lost 1 base and J lost 5, with 12 bases in between. CDR1 MNHNS and CDR2 SASEGT come from the germline V gene. The CDR3 is made up of 15 amino acids. The CDR3 region has the DNA TGTGCCAGCAGTGAAGGGTACAGGACCTATCAGCCCCAGCATTTT. Its translation: CASSEGYRTYQPQHF.

Turning to this clone: Distinct nucleotide sequences in the sample also encode this CDR3. The V gene is TRBV5-1, the J gene TRBJ2-1; 7 positions agree with TRBD1. Trimming at V came to 0 bases and at J to 2 bases, leaving 2 bases not matched to a gene. Per germline, CDR1 SGHRS and CDR2 YFSETQ. This CDR3 comprises 15 residues. In DNA, the CDR3 is TGCGCCAGCAGCTTGGGACAGGGCGCCTACAATGAGCAGTTCTTC. Translating gives CASSLGQGAYNEQFF.

This chain joins TRBV9 and TRBJ1-1, with 7 bases fitting TRBD1. After removal of 4 bases from V and 1 base from J, the junction contained 10 bases not matched to a gene. Germline V gives CDR1 SGDLS, CDR2 YYNGEE. The CDR3 is made up of 16 amino acids. Here the CDR3 DNA reads TGTGCCAGCAGCCCAGACGGAGGGGGCGCGAACACTGAAGCTTTCTTT. Translating it yields CASSPDGGGANTEAFF.

V and J are TRBV29-1 and TRBJ2-7; D unresolved. Germline V gives CDR1 SQVTM, CDR2 ANQGSEA. Trimming removed 3 bases from V and 1 base from J, with 10 bases in between. The CDR3 covers 13 residues. The CDR3 here is CSVEGTKSYEQYF. CDR3 DNA sequence: TGCAGCGTTGAGGGCACAAAATCCTACGAGCAGTACTTC.

The V gene is TRBV7-9, the J gene TRBJ1-4; 8 bases align to TRBD1. Germline trimming cut 5 bases from V and 4 bases from J; bases unmatched to any gene: 6. This CDR3 comprises 15 residues. The germline gives CDR1 SEHNR, CDR2 FQNEAQ (reference sequence). The CDR3 region has the DNA TGTGCCAGCAGCAACATCGGACAGGGTAATGAAAAACTGTTTTTT. It specifies CASSNIGQGNEKLFF. Using reference TRBV7-9 and TRBJ1-4 for the parts outside the CDR3, the full variable domain is DTGVSQNPRHKITKRGQNVTFRCDPISEHNRLYWYRQTLGQGPEFLTYFQNEAQLEKSRLLSDRFSAERPKGSFSTLEIQRTEQGDSAMYLCASSNIGQGNEKLFFGSGTQLSVL.

The chain links TRBV7-9 to TRBJ1-1, with D perhaps matching TRBD1 (6 bases). V lost 4 bases and J 5 bases, leaving 14 bases between the germline ends. This CDR3 contains 14 residues. Germline assignment: CDR1 SEHNR and CDR2 FQNEAQ (reference sequence). The CDR3 coding sequence is TGTGCCAGCAGCTCGCAGGGGATAGGGACTGAAGCTTTCTTT. As protein: CASSSQGIGTEAFF.

The V call is TRBV28, the J call TRBJ2-2; 8 bases align to TRBD2. The CDR3 runs 15 residues. Trimming removed 5 bases from V and 3 bases from J; junction bases left unmatched: 5. Per the germline V gene, CDR1 is MDHEN and CDR2 is SYDVKM. CDR3 nucleotide sequence: TGTGCCAGCAGTACCGGGAGGGCGGACACCGGGGAGCTGTTTTTT. Protein: CASSTGRADTGELFF.

This clone was seen just once. The CDR3 nucleotides are TGTGCCAGCAGTCTGGACAGGGCCAACACTGAAGCTTTCTTT. It is translated as CASSLDRANTEAFF. The V gene is TRBV6-1, the J gene TRBJ1-1; 8 positions match TRBD1. Germline V CDR1 and CDR2: MNHNS, SASEGT. CDR3 size: 14 residues. The V gene end was trimmed by 5 bases and the J gene end by 2 bases; junction bases not matched to a gene: 4.

The V gene is TRBV10-2, the J gene TRBJ2-7; 7 bases are shared with TRBD1. This CDR3 region has 15 residues. CDR1 is WSHSY and CDR2 is SAAADI in the germline V gene. After removal of 2 bases from V and 2 bases from J, the junction contained 6 bases not matched to a gene. CDR3 bases: TGCGCCAGCAGTGAGGAAGGGGGCCGCGCCTACGAGCAGTACTTC. Its protein product is CASSEEGGRAYEQYF.

The gene calls are TRBV2 and TRBJ2-6; weak D call: TRBD1 (5 bases). V was cut by 6 bases and J by 2 bases, with 11 bases left in between. Per the germline V gene, CDR1 is SNHLY and CDR2 is FYNNEI. The CDR3 consists of 15 residues. Written as DNA, the CDR3 is TGTGCCAGCAGCCTCAGGGAAACTGGGGCCAACGTCCTGACTTTC. Translation gives CASSLRETGANVLTF.

The CDR3 loop is CASSTTRTTGASQPQHF. The CDR3 nucleotides are TGTGCCAGCAGTACTACCAGGACCACAGGGGCAAGTCAGCCCCAGCATTTT. The chain uses TRBV27 and TRBJ1-5; 7 bases map to TRBD1. The CDR3 runs to 17 residues. The trim removed 5 bases at V and 6 bases at J, leaving 16 bases unmatched. Germline V lookup: CDR1 MNHEY, CDR2 SMNVEV (reference sequence).

The rearrangement joins TRBV29-1 to TRBJ2-3, with 10 nucleotides matching TRBD2. The CDR3 sequence is 15 residues long. V dropped 8 bases and J dropped 2; count of bases not matched to a gene: 10. Germline lookup yields CDR1 SQVTM and CDR2 ANQGSEA. In DNA form, the CDR3 reads TGCAGCACGTCCCCCCTAGCGGGAGTCACAGATACGCAGTATTTT. It encodes CSTSPLAGVTDTQYF.

The count of this clone is one. The V call is TRBV28, the J call TRBJ2-1; 9 positions match TRBD2. The germline gives CDR1 MDHEN, CDR2 SYDVKM. V gave up 6 bases and J gave up 4 bases; unmatched junction bases: 4. The CDR3 totals 14 residues. The CDR3 region has the DNA TGTGCCAGCAGGAGCGGGGGGCCTTACAATGAGCAGTTCTTC. Its translation: CASRSGGPYNEQFF.

The sample holds many counts of this clone. The V and J genes are TRBV19 and TRBJ1-2, with D uncertain. This CDR3 has 15 amino acids. The germline CDR1 and CDR2 sequences are LNHDA and SQIVND (reference sequence). With 5 bases removed from V and 4 bases from J, the gap between germline ends came to 17 bases. The DNA for the CDR3 is TGTGCCAGTAGTTCCCCGAGCGGGTTTTCCTATGGCTACACCTTC. Translation gives CASSSPSGFSYGYTF.

This rearrangement joins TRBV28 to TRBJ1-2, with TRBD1 matching over 12 bases. The CDR3 spans 15 residues. CDR1 is MDHEN, CDR2 SYDVKM, per germline. Germline trimming cut 5 bases from V and 4 bases from J; bases unmatched to any gene: 5. The CDR3 DNA follows: TGTGCCAGCAGTCGAGGGACAGGGGGCAGCTATGGCTACACCTTC. This codes for CASSRGTGGSYGYTF.

The J gene is TRBJ2-1, the V gene TRBV9; 15 nucleotides line up with TRBD2. CDR1 is SGDLS and CDR2 is YYNGEE in the germline V gene. The CDR3 sequence is 18 residues long. V shed 3 bases, J shed 5 bases, and the junction held 9 bases outside the gene matches. The CDR3 nucleotides read TGTGCCAGCAGCGCCAGGACTAGCGGGAGGGCCCTGAACAATGAGCAGTTCTTC. Protein sequence: CASSARTSGRALNNEQFF.

The chain combines TRBV6-5 with TRBJ2-1, with TRBD1 matching 7 bases. The CDR3 runs 15 residues. V trimming: 7 bases; J trimming: 2 bases; junction bases outside the gene matches: 8. Germline CDR1 reads MNHEY; CDR2 reads SVGAGI. The CDR3 reads CASKVDGTAYNEQFF. CDR3 DNA: TGTGCCAGCAAAGTCGATGGGACAGCCTACAATGAGCAGTTCTTC.

This rearrangement joins TRBV10-3 to TRBJ2-7, with 9 nucleotides matching TRBD1. The germline gives CDR1 ENHRY, CDR2 SYGVKD. With V trimmed by 3 bases and J by 7 bases, 10 bases remained unmatched. The CDR3 contains 15 residues. CDR3 DNA sequence: TGTGCCATCAGTGATACCGGGACAGGGTTGGGGGAGCAGTACTTC. Protein: CAISDTGTGLGEQYF.

The chain is built from TRBV9 and TRBJ2-1; a possible D gene is TRBD2 (5 bases). Germline CDR1 and CDR2: SGDLS and YYNGEE. V lost 0 bases and J 9 bases, leaving 7 bases between the germline ends. There are 12 residues in the CDR3. CDR3 nucleotide sequence: TGTGCCAGCAGCGTAGAAGGGAGTGAGCAGTTCTTC. It specifies CASSVEGSEQFF.

This clone was observed once. The chain is built from TRBV5-6 and TRBJ1-1; 9 bases map to TRBD1. This CDR3 is built from 14 residues. Germline CDR1 reads SGHDT; CDR2 reads YYEEEE. Trimming removed 4 bases from V and 3 bases from J; junction bases left unmatched: 4. The CDR3 sequence: CASSRWTGDTEAFF. The CDR3 DNA reads as TGTGCCAGCAGCCGTTGGACAGGGGACACTGAAGCTTTCTTT.

V gene TRBV7-8 combines with J gene TRBJ1-2, with D perhaps TRBD1 (5 bases). V dropped 5 bases and J dropped 7 bases, with 20 bases sitting between them. This CDR3 has 15 residues. Germline V CDR1 and CDR2: SGHVS, FQNEAQ. DNA of the CDR3: TGTGCCAGCAGCGTAAGCAGGGCCCCTAGTTTTGGCTACACCTTC. Translation: CASSVSRAPSFGYTF.

This chain links TRBV28 with TRBJ2-7; D gene ambiguous. This CDR3 spans 13 amino acids. The germline V gene has CDR1 MDHEN and CDR2 SYDVKM. Trimming removed 3 bases at V and 1 base at J, with 7 bases between. The CDR3 DNA is TGTGCCAGCAGTTTTGGCACATCCTACGAGCAGTACTTC. Translating gives CASSFGTSYEQYF. The full variable domain, completed using reference TRBV28 and TRBJ2-7, is DVKVTQSSRYLVKRTGEKVFLECVQDMDHENMFWYRQDPGLGLRLIYFSYDVKMKEKGDIPEGYSVSREKKERFSLILESASTNQTSMYLCASSFGTSYEQYFGPGTRLTVT.

This chain links TRBV5-1 with TRBJ1-2; unclear D gene. Germline V CDR1 and CDR2: SGHRS, YFSETQ. Trimming stripped 1 base from V and 10 bases from J, with 14 bases between. This CDR3 region has 13 residues. CDR3 DNA: TGCGCCAGCAGCTTGACCGCCGGGAAGGACTACACCTTC. Its protein product is CASSLTAGKDYTF.

V usage is TRBV28 and J usage is TRBJ1-2; D is unresolved. Trimming took off 3 bases at V and 8 bases at J, with 13 bases between the two ends. The CDR3 runs to 13 residues. Germline V lookup: CDR1 MDHEN, CDR2 SYDVKM. CDR3 nucleotide sequence: TGTGCCAGCAGTTTTCTGGCCGCCTCGGGCTACACCTTC. It translates to CASSFLAASGYTF.